The table lists the clone carrying this T cell receptor (beta chain) with a few counts. These data belong to a study of blood T cell repertoires in COVID-19. In the study overall: Some COVID-19 samples were acute and others convalescent; all came from the United States, Italy and Spain. From T cells, B-cell-depleted T cells, or PBMCs came the material, which was cDNA or gDNA.

Per the original methods: Using reference gene primer amplification, nucleated cell counts were estimated. Data came from immunoSEQ multiplex PCR; TCRdb stores just in-frame clones and leaves some out. V and J calls and clone size are as listed in that table; D and trimming were resolved from the DNA. The table shows around 250,000 clones, with approximately 85% occurring only once. The CDR3 sequence is 15 residues long. CDR1 is MNHEY and CDR2 is SMNVEV in the germline V gene (reference sequence). V lost 7 bases, J lost 0 bases, and 5 bases stayed unmatched. This clonotype was obtained from an elderly woman with COVID-19, enrolled during active disease. This chain joins TRBV27 and TRBJ2-2; TRBD2 matches at 7 bases. The sample comprised peripheral blood. The CDR3 loop is CASTPGLTNTGELFF. CDR3 bases: TGTGCCAGCACTCCGGGACTAACGAACACCGGGGAGCTGTTTTTT.